Following are 4 T cell receptor beta chains from one sample sequenced in a study of cytomegalovirus exposure and HLA in healthy donors. With 60 Vbeta and 13 Jbeta primers, the PCR was carried out. The assay was immunoSEQ multiplex PCR, and TCRdb's table has in-frame clones only and misses some. This table holds 84,000 or so clones, 76% found once. The specimen was PBMCs. These receptors were taken from a male donor in good health and CMV-seronegative.

The J gene is TRBJ1-6, the V gene TRBV7-2, with TRBD1 matching over 10 bases. The V and J ends lost 5 bases and 8 bases, in that order; junction bases with no gene match: 3. CDR1 is SGHTA, CDR2 FQGNSA, per germline. This CDR3 has 14 residues. The CDR3, as DNA: TGTGCCAGCAGCCCGGGACAGGGGTATTCACCCCTCCACTTT. Its translation is CASSPGQGYSPLHF.

The V call is TRBV19, the J call TRBJ1-5; D might be TRBD1 (6 bases). Germline CDR1 reads LNHDA; CDR2 reads SQIVND (reference sequence). Trimming shortened V by 2 bases and J by 10 bases, and 21 bases separated the two germline ends. The CDR3 contains 16 residues. The CDR3 reads CASSISPGQRVDPQHF. The CDR3 DNA reads TGTGCCAGTAGTATAAGCCCCGGACAGAGGGTCGATCCCCAGCATTTT.

The chain employs TRBV5-4 and TRBJ2-1, with 8 bases that match TRBD2. The V gene end was trimmed by 4 bases and the J gene end by 0 bases; junction bases not matched to a gene: 6. CDR3 length: 16 amino acids. From germline, CDR1 is SGHNT and CDR2 YYREEE (reference sequence). The CDR3: CASSAMSGSSYNEQFF. The CDR3 nucleotides are TGTGCCAGCAGCGCCATGAGCGGGAGCTCCTACAATGAGCAGTTCTTC.

The V call is TRBV27, the J call TRBJ2-3; 11 bases match TRBD1. The CDR3 consists of 11 residues. Germline trimming cut 6 bases from V and 15 bases from J; bases unmatched to any gene: 5. Germline assignment: CDR1 MNHEY and CDR2 SMNVEV (reference sequence). The CDR3 DNA is TGTGCCAGCAGCGGACAGGGGGCGCCCTATTTT. It encodes CASSGQGAPYF.